Below are 6 T cell receptor beta chains sequenced from a single sample in a study of Ad26.COV2.S vaccination and SARS-CoV-2 variants. Measured with immunoSEQ multiplex PCR; TCRdb has only the in-frame clones, and not every one. In the table there are hundreds of thousands of clones, 90% of which are singletons. Treatment: about 20 received Ad26.COV2.S at low or high dose, single or two shots; about 5 received placebo; per-sample allocation not given. Samples analyzed were those drawn on day 63 after the first vaccine or placebo injection. The sequenced sample was peripheral blood, obtained in a trial of Ad26.COV2.S vaccine versus placebo. The receptors were gathered from a person aged 18 to 59 who received the Ad26.COV2.S COVID-19 vaccine or a placebo.

The chain recombines TRBV7-8 with TRBJ2-7, with D possibly matching TRBD1 (5 bases). Trimming cost V 5 bases and J 2 bases, with 16 bases left between them. The CDR3 is made up of 15 amino acids. The germline V gene encodes CDR1 SGHVS and CDR2 FQNEAQ. CDR3 DNA: TGTGCCAGCAGCCGAAGGGCGACAGATACCTACGAGCAGTACTTC. It specifies CASSRRATDTYEQYF.

The chain uses TRBV5-6 and TRBJ1-2; D gene uncertain. With 4 bases removed from V and 5 bases from J, the gap between germline ends came to 12 bases. The CDR3 runs 13 residues. Germline V lookup: CDR1 SGHDT, CDR2 YYEEEE. For the CDR3, the DNA is TGTGCCAGCAGCACTTTAGGACTATATGGCTACACCTTC. Its translation: CASSTLGLYGYTF.

The chain carries TRBV6-2 or TRBV6-3 and TRBJ2-7, with 7 bases matching TRBD1. With 0 bases clipped from V and 0 bases from J, the junction kept 2 bases outside the gene matches. The germline CDR1 and CDR2 sequences are MNHEY and SVGEGT. This CDR3 region has 15 residues. The DNA of the CDR3 is TGTGCCAGCAGTTACTCGACAGGGAGCTCCTACGAGCAGTACTTC. This sequence encodes CASSYSTGSSYEQYF.

This clone was seen a handful of times. The chain links TRBV7-6 to TRBJ1-2, with TRBD1 matching 9 bases. Germline-derived CDR1 and CDR2 are SGHVS and FNYEAQ. V lost 6 bases and J lost 8; bases outside the gene matches: 13. CDR3 length: 15 residues. CDR3 nucleotides: TGTGCCAGCAGTGAACCGGGACAGGGCCATCGGGGCTACACCTTC. Translation: CASSEPGQGHRGYTF.

This chain uses TRBV6-5 with TRBJ1-6; TRBD1 agrees at 7 bases. V lost 5 bases to trimming and J lost 14 bases; unmatched junction nucleotides: 6. This CDR3 is built from 12 residues. Germline CDR1 reads MNHEY; CDR2 reads SVGAGI. In DNA form, the CDR3 reads TGTGCCAGCAGTAAACAGGGGTCGGCCCTCCACTTT. It is translated as CASSKQGSALHF.

This CDR3 is CASSLASGRLETQYF. The CDR3, as DNA: TGTGCCAGCAGCTTGGCCTCAGGGAGGTTGGAGACCCAGTACTTC. V gene TRBV5-6 combines with J gene TRBJ2-5; D possibly corresponds to TRBD2 (6 bases). The CDR3 runs to 15 residues. V was clipped by 0 bases and J by 5 bases, with 14 bases between them. Germline CDR1 is SGHDT and CDR2 is YYEEEE.